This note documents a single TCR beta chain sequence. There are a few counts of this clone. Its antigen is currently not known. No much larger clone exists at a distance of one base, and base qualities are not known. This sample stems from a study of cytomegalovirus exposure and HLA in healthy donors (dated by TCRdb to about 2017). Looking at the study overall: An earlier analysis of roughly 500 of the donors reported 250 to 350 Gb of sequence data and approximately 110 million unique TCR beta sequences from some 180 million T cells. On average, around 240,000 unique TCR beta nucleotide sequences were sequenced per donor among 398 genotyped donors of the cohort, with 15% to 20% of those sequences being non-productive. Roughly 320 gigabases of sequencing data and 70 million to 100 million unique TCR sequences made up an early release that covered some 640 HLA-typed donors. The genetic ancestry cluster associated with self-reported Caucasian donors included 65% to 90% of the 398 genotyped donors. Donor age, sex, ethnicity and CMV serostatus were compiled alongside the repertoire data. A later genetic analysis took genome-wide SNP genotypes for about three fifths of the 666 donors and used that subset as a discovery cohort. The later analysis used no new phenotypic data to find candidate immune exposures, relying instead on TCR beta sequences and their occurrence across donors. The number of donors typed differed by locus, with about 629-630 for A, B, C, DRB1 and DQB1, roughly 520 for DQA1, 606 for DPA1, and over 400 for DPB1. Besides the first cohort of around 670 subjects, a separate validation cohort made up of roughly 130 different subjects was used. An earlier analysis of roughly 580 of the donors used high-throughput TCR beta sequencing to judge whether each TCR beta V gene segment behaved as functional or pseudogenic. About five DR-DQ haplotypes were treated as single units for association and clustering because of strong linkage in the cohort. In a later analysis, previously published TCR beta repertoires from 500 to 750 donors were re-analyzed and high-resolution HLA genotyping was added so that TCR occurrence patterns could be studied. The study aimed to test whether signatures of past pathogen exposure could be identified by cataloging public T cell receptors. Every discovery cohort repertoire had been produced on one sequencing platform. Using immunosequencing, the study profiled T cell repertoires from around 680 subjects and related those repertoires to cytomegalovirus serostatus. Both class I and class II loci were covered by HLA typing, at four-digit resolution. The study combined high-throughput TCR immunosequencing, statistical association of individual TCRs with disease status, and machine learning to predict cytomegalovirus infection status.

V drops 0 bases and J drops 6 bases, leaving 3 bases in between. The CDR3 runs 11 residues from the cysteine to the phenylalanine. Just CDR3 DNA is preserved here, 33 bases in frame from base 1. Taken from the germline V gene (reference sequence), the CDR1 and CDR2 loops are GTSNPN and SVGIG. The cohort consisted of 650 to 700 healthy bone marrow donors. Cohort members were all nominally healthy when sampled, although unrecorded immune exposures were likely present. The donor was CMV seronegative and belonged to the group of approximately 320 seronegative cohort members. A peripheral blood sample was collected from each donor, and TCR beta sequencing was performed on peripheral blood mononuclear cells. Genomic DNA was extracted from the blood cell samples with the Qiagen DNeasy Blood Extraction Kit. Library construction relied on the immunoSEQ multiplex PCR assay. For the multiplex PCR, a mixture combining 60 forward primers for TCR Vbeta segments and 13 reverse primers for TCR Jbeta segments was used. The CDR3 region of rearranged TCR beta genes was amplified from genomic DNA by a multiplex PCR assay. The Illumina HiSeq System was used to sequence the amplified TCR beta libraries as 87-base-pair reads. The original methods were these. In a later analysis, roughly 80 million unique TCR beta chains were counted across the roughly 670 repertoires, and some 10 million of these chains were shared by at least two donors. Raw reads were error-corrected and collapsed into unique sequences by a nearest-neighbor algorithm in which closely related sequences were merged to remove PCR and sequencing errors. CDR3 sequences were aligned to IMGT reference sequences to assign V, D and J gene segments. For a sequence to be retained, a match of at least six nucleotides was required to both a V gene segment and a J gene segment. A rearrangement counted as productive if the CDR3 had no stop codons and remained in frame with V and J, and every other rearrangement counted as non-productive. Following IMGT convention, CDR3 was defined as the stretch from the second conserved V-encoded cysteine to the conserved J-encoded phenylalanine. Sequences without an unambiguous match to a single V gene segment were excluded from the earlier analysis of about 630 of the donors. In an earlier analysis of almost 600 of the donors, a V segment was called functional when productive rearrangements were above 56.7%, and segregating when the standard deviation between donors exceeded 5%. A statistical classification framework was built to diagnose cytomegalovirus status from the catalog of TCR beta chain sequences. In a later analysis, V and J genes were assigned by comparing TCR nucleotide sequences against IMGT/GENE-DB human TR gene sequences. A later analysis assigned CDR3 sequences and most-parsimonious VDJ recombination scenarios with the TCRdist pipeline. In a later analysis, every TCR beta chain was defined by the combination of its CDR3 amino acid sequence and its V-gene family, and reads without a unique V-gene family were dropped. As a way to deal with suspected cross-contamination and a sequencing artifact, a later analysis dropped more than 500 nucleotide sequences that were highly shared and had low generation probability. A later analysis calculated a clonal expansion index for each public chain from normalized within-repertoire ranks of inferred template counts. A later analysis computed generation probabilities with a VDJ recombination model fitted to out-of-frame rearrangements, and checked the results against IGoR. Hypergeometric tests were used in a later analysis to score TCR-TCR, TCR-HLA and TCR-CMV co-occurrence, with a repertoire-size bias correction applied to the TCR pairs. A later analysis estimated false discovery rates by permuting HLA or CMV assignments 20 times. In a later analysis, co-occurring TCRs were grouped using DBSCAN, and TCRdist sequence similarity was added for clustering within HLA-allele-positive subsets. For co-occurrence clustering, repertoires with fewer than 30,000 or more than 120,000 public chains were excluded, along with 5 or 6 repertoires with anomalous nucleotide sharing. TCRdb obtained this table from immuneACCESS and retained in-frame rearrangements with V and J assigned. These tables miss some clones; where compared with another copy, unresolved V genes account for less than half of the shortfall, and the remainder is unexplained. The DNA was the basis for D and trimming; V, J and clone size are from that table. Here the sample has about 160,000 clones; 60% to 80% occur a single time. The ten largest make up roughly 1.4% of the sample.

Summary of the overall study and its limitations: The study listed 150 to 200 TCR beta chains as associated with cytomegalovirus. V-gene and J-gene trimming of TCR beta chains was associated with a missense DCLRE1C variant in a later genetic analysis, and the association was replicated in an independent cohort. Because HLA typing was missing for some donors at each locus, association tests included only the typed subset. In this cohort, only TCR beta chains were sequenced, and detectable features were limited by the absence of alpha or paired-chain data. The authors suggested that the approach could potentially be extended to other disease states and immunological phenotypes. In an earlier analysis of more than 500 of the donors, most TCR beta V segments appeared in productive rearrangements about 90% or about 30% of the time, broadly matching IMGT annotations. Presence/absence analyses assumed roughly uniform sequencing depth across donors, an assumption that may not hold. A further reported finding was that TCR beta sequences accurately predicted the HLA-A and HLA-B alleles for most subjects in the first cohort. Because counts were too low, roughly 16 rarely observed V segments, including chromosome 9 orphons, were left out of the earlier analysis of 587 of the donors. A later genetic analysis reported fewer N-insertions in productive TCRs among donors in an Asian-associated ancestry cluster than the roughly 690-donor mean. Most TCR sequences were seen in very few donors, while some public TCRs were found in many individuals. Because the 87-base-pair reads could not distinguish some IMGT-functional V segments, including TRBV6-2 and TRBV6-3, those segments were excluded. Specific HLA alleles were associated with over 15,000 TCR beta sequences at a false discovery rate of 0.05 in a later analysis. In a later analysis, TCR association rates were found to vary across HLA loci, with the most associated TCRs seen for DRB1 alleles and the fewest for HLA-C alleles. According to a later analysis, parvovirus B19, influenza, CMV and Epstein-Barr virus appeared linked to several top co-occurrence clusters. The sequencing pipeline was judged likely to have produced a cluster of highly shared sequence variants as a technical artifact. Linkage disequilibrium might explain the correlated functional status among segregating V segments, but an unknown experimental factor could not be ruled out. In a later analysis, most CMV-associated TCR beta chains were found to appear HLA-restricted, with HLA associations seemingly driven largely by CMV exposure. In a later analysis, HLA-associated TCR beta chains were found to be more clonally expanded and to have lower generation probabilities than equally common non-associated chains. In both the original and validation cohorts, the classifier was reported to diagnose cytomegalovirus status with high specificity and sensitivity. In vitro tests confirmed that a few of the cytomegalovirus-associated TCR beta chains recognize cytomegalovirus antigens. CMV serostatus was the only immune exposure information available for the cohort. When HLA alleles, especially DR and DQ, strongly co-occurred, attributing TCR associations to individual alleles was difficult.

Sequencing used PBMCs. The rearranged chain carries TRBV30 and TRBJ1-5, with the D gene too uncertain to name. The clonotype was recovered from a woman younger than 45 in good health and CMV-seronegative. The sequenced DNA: TGTGCCTGGAGTGTCGGTCAGCCCCAGCATTTT. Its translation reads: CAWSVGQPQHF. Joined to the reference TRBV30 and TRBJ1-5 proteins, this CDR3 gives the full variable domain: SQTIHQWPATLVQPVGSPLSLECTVEGTSNPNLYWYRQAAGRGLQLLFYSVGIGQISSEVPQNLSASRPQDRQFILSSKKLLLSDSGFYLCAWSVGQPQHFGDGTRLSIL.